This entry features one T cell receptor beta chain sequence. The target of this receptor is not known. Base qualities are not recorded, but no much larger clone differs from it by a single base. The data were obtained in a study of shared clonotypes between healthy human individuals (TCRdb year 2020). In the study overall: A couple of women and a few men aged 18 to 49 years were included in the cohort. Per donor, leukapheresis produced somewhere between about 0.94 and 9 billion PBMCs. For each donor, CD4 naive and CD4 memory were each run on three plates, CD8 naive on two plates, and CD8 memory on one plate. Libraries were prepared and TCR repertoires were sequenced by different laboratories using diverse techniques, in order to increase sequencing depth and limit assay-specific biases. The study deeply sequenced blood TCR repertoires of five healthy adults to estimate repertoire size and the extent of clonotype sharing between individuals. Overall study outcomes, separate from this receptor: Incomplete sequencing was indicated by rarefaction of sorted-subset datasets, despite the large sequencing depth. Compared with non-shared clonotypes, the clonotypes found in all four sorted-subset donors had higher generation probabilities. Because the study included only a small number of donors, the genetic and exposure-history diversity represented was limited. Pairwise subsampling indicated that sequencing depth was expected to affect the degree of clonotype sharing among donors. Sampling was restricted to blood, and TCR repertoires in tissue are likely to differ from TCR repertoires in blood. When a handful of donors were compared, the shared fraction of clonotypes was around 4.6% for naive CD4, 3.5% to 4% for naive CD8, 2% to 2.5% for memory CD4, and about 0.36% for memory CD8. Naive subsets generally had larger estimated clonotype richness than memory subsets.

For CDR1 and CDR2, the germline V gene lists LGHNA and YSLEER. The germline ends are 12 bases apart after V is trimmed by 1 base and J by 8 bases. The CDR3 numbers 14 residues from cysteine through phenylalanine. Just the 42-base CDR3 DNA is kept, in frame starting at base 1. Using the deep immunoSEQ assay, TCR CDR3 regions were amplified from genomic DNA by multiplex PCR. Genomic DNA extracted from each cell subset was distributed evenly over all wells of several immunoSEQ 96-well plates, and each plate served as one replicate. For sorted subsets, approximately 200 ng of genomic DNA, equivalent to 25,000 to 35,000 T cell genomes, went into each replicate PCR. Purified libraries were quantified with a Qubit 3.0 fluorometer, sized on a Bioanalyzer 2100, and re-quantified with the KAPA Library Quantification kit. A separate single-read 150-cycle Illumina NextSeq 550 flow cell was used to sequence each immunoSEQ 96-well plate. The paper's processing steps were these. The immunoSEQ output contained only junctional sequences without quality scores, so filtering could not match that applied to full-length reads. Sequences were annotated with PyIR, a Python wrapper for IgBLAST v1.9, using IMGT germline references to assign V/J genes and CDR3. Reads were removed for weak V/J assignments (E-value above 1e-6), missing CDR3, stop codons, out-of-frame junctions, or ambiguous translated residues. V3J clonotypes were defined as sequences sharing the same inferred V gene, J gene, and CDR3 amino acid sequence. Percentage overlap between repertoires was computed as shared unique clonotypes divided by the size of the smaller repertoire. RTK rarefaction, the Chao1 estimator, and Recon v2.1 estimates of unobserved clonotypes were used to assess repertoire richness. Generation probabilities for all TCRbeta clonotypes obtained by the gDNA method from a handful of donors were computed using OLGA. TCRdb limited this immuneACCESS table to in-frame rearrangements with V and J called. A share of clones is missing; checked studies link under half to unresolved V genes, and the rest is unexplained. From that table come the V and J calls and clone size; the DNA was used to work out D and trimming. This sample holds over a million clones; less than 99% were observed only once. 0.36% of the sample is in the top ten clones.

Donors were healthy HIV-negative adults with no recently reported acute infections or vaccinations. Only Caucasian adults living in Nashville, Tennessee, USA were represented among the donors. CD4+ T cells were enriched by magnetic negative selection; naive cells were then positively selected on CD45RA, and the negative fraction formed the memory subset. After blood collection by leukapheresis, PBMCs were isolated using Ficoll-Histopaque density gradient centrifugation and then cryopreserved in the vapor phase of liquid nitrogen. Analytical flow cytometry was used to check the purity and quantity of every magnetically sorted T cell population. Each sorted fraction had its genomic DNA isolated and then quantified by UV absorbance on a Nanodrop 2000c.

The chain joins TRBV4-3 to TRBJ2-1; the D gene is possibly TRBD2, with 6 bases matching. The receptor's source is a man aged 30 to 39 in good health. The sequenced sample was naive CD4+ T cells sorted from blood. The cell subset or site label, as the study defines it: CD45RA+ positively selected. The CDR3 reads CASSQAPGRYEQFF. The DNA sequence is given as TGCGCCAGCAGCCAAGCCCCGGGGAGGTATGAGCAGTTCTTC.